What follows are 30 T cell receptor beta chains derived from one specimen sequenced in a study of T cells in Graves' hyperthyroidism and ophthalmopathy (dated by TCRdb to the late 2010s). The library came from multiplex PCR. The sequencing machine was an Illumina HiSeq 2000. The TCR beta CDR3 regions were amplified from RNA transcripts. The first round of RT-PCR for the TCR CDR3 was performed with the HTBI primer set and the Qiagen OneStep RT-PCR kit. TCRdb reanalyzed the raw reads on its own, using fastp at Q25 for trimming and MiXCR for clone calling, and kept in-frame beta chains. Identical CDR3 protein sequences are pooled into one entry, listed with their most common genes and DNA. Here the sample has fewer than 650,000 distinct CDR3 sequences; roughly 13% occur a single time. Of the sample, almost 6% is held by the ten largest clones. Material: blood. The receptors stem from a woman younger than 45 with Graves' hyperthyroidism that later progressed to Graves' ophthalmopathy.

This clonotype was recorded many times. V usage is TRBV5-1 and J usage is TRBJ2-1; 7 nucleotides align to TRBD2. V lost 0 bases, J lost 4 bases, and 7 bases stayed unmatched. From germline, CDR1 is SGHRS and CDR2 YFSETQ. The CDR3 is 16 residues long. CDR3 region: CASSLEGLGGYNEQFF. CDR3 sequence (DNA): TGCGCCAGCAGCTTGGAAGGATTGGGGGGGTACAATGAGCAGTTCTTC.

V and J are TRBV20-1 and TRBJ2-3; D possibly corresponds to TRBD2 (6 bases). This CDR3 is 13 amino acids long. The V gene's germline CDR1 is DFQATT and CDR2 SNEGSKA (reference sequence). The V end lost 3 bases, the J end lost 2 bases, and 9 bases lay between the germline ends. The CDR3 sequence is CSASGGSTDTQYF. CDR3 sequence (DNA): TGCAGTGCTAGCGGGGGTTCCACAGATACGCAGTATTTT.

This clonotype was recorded many times. The rearrangement links TRBV20-1 to TRBJ2-7; the match to TRBD2 covers 9 bases. In germline, CDR1 is DFQATT, CDR2 SNEGSKA (reference sequence). CDR3 length equals 18 residues. With V trimmed by 3 bases and J by 7 bases, 22 bases remained unmatched. Written as DNA, the CDR3 is TGCAGTGCTAGTGTCCCGGCGGGACTAGCCCCCCTTACGGAAGAGCAGTACTTC. Amino acids: CSASVPAGLAPLTEEQYF.

This chain joins TRBV10-1 and TRBJ2-7; TRBD1 matches 7 bases. The CDR3 sequence is 16 residues long. Trimming cost V 3 bases and J 5 bases; bases outside gene matches: 13. CDR1 and CDR2 from the germline V gene are WNHNN and SYGVQD (reference sequence). CDR3 bases: TGCGCCAGCAGTGAATGGGGTCGGACAGGACTCAACGAGCAGTACTTC. Its translation is CASSEWGRTGLNEQYF.

The V gene is TRBV28, the J gene TRBJ1-3; D is uncertain. CDR3 length: 12 residues. Between the trimmed V and J ends, which lost 5 bases and 4 bases, there was a span of 6 bases. Per the germline V gene, CDR1 is MDHEN and CDR2 is SYDVKM. CDR3 sequence reads: CASSDAGNTIYF. The CDR3 coding sequence is TGTGCCAGCAGTGATGCAGGAAACACCATATATTTT.

Many counts were recorded for this clonotype. V usage is TRBV2 and J usage is TRBJ2-2; no definite D call. This CDR3 is 12 amino acids long. With 7 bases removed from V and 4 bases from J, the gap between germline ends came to 7 bases. CDR1 and CDR2 from the germline V gene are SNHLY and FYNNEI. The CDR3 DNA sequence: TGTGCCAGCATGGGCTCCACCGGGGAGCTGTTTTTT. It yields the protein CASMGSTGELFF. Based on the CDR3 plus reference TRBV2 and TRBJ2-2, the full variable domain is EPEVTQTPSHQVTQMGQEVILRCVPISNHLYFYWYRQILGQKVEFLVSFYNNEISEKSEIFDDQFSVERPDGSNFTLKIRSTKLEDSAMYFCASMGSTGELFFGEGSRLTVL.

Note on this clonotype: A much larger clone differs by one base, so this may be a read error. A read error is likely, as this CDR3 ends without the conserved phenylalanine or tryptophan. The chain couples TRBV30 to TRBJ1-2; TRBD1 is a possible D gene (5 bases). This CDR3 is built from 13 residues. Looked up from germline, CDR1 is GTSNPN and CDR2 is SVGIG (reference sequence). V was clipped by 2 bases and J by 4 bases, with 11 bases between them. The CDR3 loop reads CAWSLGQGYGYTL. DNA of the CDR3: TGTGCCTGGAGTTTGGGGCAGGGCTATGGCTACACCTTA.

In its sample, this clonotype was seen many times. CDR3 nucleotide sequence: TGCAGCGTTGGACAGGGGGCGCGTCATGAAAAACTGTTTTTT. Encoded protein: CSVGQGARHEKLFF. The chain combines TRBV29-1 with TRBJ1-4, with 10 nucleotides matching TRBD1. The CDR3 contains 14 residues. Per the germline V gene, CDR1 is SQVTM and CDR2 is ANQGSEA. The V and J ends lost 4 bases and 6 bases, in that order; junction bases with no gene match: 5.

The chain joins TRBV5-1 to TRBJ2-3, with 12 nucleotides matching TRBD2. V was clipped by 4 bases and J by 4 bases; unmatched bases: 10. Germline V gene data show CDR1 as SGHRS and CDR2 as YFSETQ. The CDR3 loop spans 17 amino acids. CDR3 sequence (DNA): TGCGCCAGCAGCCCCTCTCCTAGCGGGAGGGCCCCAGATACGCAGTATTTT. It encodes CASSPSPSGRAPDTQYF. Combining the CDR3 with reference TRBV5-1 and TRBJ2-3 gives the whole variable domain KAGVTQTPRYLIKTRGQQVTLSCSPISGHRSVSWYQQTPGQGLQFLFEYFSETQRNKGNFPGRFSGRQFSNSRSEMNVSTLELGDSALYLCASSPSPSGRAPDTQYFGPGTRLTVL.

There are many counts of this clonotype. V gene TRBV3-1 combines with J gene TRBJ1-6; the D gene is possibly TRBD1 (6 bases). The CDR3 runs 14 residues. Trimming stripped 5 bases from V and 7 bases from J, with 12 bases between. Germline values: CDR1 LGHDT, CDR2 YNNKEL (reference sequence). CDR3 sequence: CASSGRDKNSPLHF. Written as DNA, the CDR3 is TGTGCCAGCAGCGGGCGGGACAAGAATTCACCCCTCCACTTT.

This clonotype was recorded a few times. J is TRBJ2-7 and V is TRBV27; D is possibly TRBD1 or TRBD2 (5 bases each). The CDR3 extends over 13 amino acids. Per the germline V gene, CDR1 is MNHEY and CDR2 is SMNVEV (reference sequence). Deletions cut 7 bases from V and 5 bases from J, with 15 bases between. The chain's CDR3 is CASILVRDDEQYF. The CDR3 nucleotides are TGTGCCAGCATATTAGTCCGGGACGACGAGCAGTACTTC.

The chain uses TRBV20-1 and TRBJ2-2; TRBD1 aligns across 9 bases. The CDR3 sequence is 13 residues long. The ends lost 7 bases at V and 5 bases at J; junction bases unmatched: 5. Germline V gene data show CDR1 as DFQATT and CDR2 as SNEGSKA (reference sequence). CDR3 protein: CSGDRVGTGELFF. CDR3 nucleotide sequence: TGCAGTGGGGACAGGGTAGGGACCGGGGAGCTGTTTTTT.

In this sample, this clonotype turned up once. A much larger clonotype is one base distant, so this may be a read error. The chain combines TRBV7-3 with TRBJ2-3; 9 bases line up with TRBD2. CDR3 length equals 14 residues. CDR1 and CDR2 (germline): SGHTA, FQGTGA. V lost 5 bases, J lost 9 bases, and 9 bases stayed unmatched. The CDR3 region has the DNA TGTGCCAGCAGCCCCTTCGCGGGAGGGGAGACGCAGTATTTT. Amino acids: CASSPFAGGETQYF.

This clonotype was recorded many times. The CDR3 nucleotides are TGTGCCAGCAGTTTTAACGTGGGAGGCTACGAGCAGTACTTC. It is translated as CASSFNVGGYEQYF. The rearrangement uses TRBV12-3 or TRBV12-4 and TRBJ2-7; possible D gene TRBD2, 6 bases. The CDR3 length is 14 residues. Trimming left V 3 bases short and J 3 bases short, with 12 bases between.

This clonotype has more than one count but fewer than ten. The J gene is TRBJ1-1, the V gene TRBV20-1; 7 nucleotides match TRBD1. The CDR3 length is 15 residues. J lost 7 bases, V lost 0 bases, and 11 bases had no gene match. Germline assignment: CDR1 DFQATT and CDR2 SNEGSKA (reference sequence). CDR3 amino acids: CSAREGGTADIEAFF. CDR3 nucleotide sequence: TGCAGTGCTAGAGAGGGAGGGACAGCGGACATTGAAGCTTTCTTT.

This chain joins TRBV3-1 and TRBJ1-3; 9 bases fit TRBD1. CDR1 is LGHDT, CDR2 YNNKEL, per germline (reference sequence). This CDR3 comprises 15 residues. V was pared by 6 bases and J by 4 bases, with 7 bases of the junction left unmatched. CDR3 in DNA: TGTGCCAGCAGTCCAAAAGGGACAGGGGGAAACACCATATATTTT. Amino acid sequence: CASSPKGTGGNTIYF.

As concerns this clonotype: In this CDR3 the conserved last residue, phenylalanine or tryptophan, is missing, so a read error is likely. This chain uses TRBV7-3 with TRBJ2-1; D may be TRBD2 (7 bases). Germline V gives CDR1 SGHTA, CDR2 FQGTGA. CDR3 length: 16 residues. With 2 bases removed from V and 2 bases from J, the gap between germline ends came to 13 bases. The CDR3 DNA follows: TGTGCCAGCAGCTTAGTTTACGGGGGGCCCTACAATGAGCAGTTCGTC. Amino acids: CASSLVYGGPYNEQFV.

This chain connects TRBV4-3 to TRBJ1-1, with D perhaps TRBD1 (6 bases). Looked up from germline, CDR1 is LGHNA and CDR2 is YSLEER. Trimming shortened V by 0 bases and J by 5 bases, and 10 bases separated the two germline ends. The CDR3 length is 14 residues. The CDR3, as DNA: TGCGCCAGCAGCCAAGAAGAGGGGGGGACTGAAGCTTTCTTT. It translates to CASSQEEGGTEAFF.

This clonotype was counted at least ten times. This chain joins TRBV28 and TRBJ2-1; no clear D. The CDR3 is 13 residues long. The V and J ends lost 0 bases and 7 bases respectively, with 7 bases between them. Germline assignment: CDR1 MDHEN and CDR2 SYDVKM. Here the CDR3 DNA reads TGTGCCAGCAGTTTATGGGCGAATAATGAGCAGTTCTTC. This encodes CASSLWANNEQFF.

The chain carries TRBV28 and TRBJ1-5; TRBD1 might be the D (6 bases). V gave up 7 bases and J gave up 4 bases, with 17 bases separating them. CDR1 is MDHEN and CDR2 is SYDVKM in the germline V gene. This CDR3 region has 15 residues. CDR3 residues: CASKTGQIYNQPQHF. In nucleotides, the CDR3 is TGTGCCAGCAAAACCGGACAGATTTATAATCAGCCCCAGCATTTT.

This clonotype was seen ten or more times. The chain joins TRBV6-2 or TRBV6-3 to TRBJ2-7; no clear D. The V and J ends lost 6 bases and 4 bases respectively, with 10 bases between them. The germline V gene has CDR1 MNHEY and CDR2 SVGEGT. There are 12 residues in the CDR3. The CDR3 reads CASRDGSYEQYF. The CDR3 DNA follows: TGTGCCAGCAGGGACGGGTCTTACGAGCAGTACTTC.

The chain joins TRBV6-6 to TRBJ2-1; D unclear. The CDR3 sequence is 13 residues long. Trimming left V 0 bases short and J 9 bases short, with 9 bases between. CDR1 and CDR2 (germline): MNHNY, SVGAGI (reference sequence). CDR3 amino acids: CASSYSSAIEQFF. The CDR3 DNA sequence: TGTGCCAGCAGTTACTCATCAGCGATTGAGCAGTTCTTC.

Many counts were recorded for this clonotype. The CDR3 sequence: CASSQPRTHSYEQYF. The CDR3 DNA follows: TGTGCCAGCAGCCAACCTAGGACACACTCCTACGAGCAGTACTTC. The genes are TRBV3-1 and TRBJ2-7, with D perhaps matching TRBD1 (5 bases). Germline-derived CDR1 and CDR2 are LGHDT and YNNKEL (reference sequence). The CDR3 totals 15 residues. V shed 2 bases and J shed 0 bases, with 11 bases lying between them.

This clonotype has at least ten counts. The chain couples TRBV12-3 or TRBV12-4 to TRBJ2-7, with D unresolved. Trimming removed 3 bases at V and 2 bases at J, with 14 bases between. This CDR3 is built from 15 residues. The CDR3 nucleotides read TGTGCCAGCAGTTTCGGCTTGGGCGAAACCTACGAGCAGTACTTC. Amino acid sequence: CASSFGLGETYEQYF.

V gene TRBV29-1 combines with J gene TRBJ2-2; 10 bases map to TRBD2. V trimming: 4 bases; J trimming: 4 bases; junction bases outside the gene matches: 9. The CDR3 length is 16 residues. From germline, CDR1 is SQVTM and CDR2 ANQGSEA. The CDR3 sequence: CSVGRGAGGVTGELFF. The CDR3 DNA reads as TGCAGCGTTGGGCGCGGAGCGGGAGGGGTCACCGGGGAGCTGTTTTTT.

This clonotype was detected many times. The rearrangement links TRBV30 to TRBJ2-1; possible D gene TRBD2, 6 bases. CDR3 length: 14 amino acids. With 0 bases removed from V and 4 bases from J, the gap between germline ends came to 10 bases. Germline CDR1 GTSNPN, CDR2 SVGIG (reference sequence). CDR3 protein: CAWSVWRGYNEQFF. Written as DNA, the CDR3 is TGTGCCTGGAGTGTTTGGCGGGGTTACAATGAGCAGTTCTTC. The full variable domain, rest sourced from reference TRBV30 and TRBJ2-1, is SQTIHQWPATLVQPVGSPLSLECTVEGTSNPNLYWYRQAAGRGLQLLFYSVGIGQISSEVPQNLSASRPQDRQFILSSKKLLLSDSGFYLCAWSVWRGYNEQFFGPGTRLTVL.

At least ten counts were recorded for this clonotype. The chain couples TRBV13 to TRBJ2-7; D gene ambiguous. The CDR3 covers 16 residues. V was pared by 4 bases and J by 5 bases, with 21 bases between. The germline V gene encodes CDR1 PRHDT and CDR2 FYEKMQ (reference sequence). The CDR3 DNA sequence: TGTGCCAGCAGCTCCCCAGGCTCGGAAGGTCAGAACGAGCAGTACTTC. The encoded protein is CASSSPGSEGQNEQYF.

This clonotype was counted ten times or more. The chain links TRBV18 to TRBJ2-5; D gene unclear. V dropped 1 base and J dropped 3 bases, with 9 bases sitting between them. There are 14 residues in the CDR3. Germline CDR1 reads KGHSH; CDR2 reads LQKENI. CDR3 nucleotides: TGTGCCAGCTCACCACAGCTAACCGAAGAGACCCAGTACTTC. Translated, it gives CASSPQLTEETQYF. Combining the CDR3 with reference TRBV18 and TRBJ2-5 gives the whole variable domain NAGVMQNPRHLVRRRGQEARLRCSPMKGHSHVYWYRQLPEEGLKFMVYLQKENIIDESGMPKERFSAEFPKEGPSILRIQQVVRGDSAAYFCASSPQLTEETQYFGPGTRLLVL.

This clonotype was counted a few times. The chain employs TRBV7-9 and TRBJ2-1; D might be TRBD1 (6 bases). The CDR3 consists of 14 residues. V lost 5 bases and J lost 4, with 12 bases in between. Germline loops: CDR1 SEHNR, CDR2 FQNEAQ (reference sequence). CDR3 amino acids: CASSLTTGYNEQFF. CDR3 DNA: TGTGCCAGCAGCCTAACTACAGGGTACAATGAGCAGTTCTTC.

This clonotype was recorded at least ten times. V gene TRBV6-2 or TRBV6-3 combines with J gene TRBJ2-3; D gene unclear. The germline V and J ends were trimmed by 0 bases and 0 bases, with 10 bases remaining between them. The V gene's germline CDR1 is MNHEY and CDR2 SVGEGT. This CDR3 contains 16 residues. In DNA form, the CDR3 reads TGTGCCAGCAGTTACTCGGTGCGGCCTAGCACAGATACGCAGTATTTT. Amino acid sequence: CASSYSVRPSTDTQYF.